This is a list of T cell receptor beta chains from one sample in a study of T cell responses to AZD1222 COVID-19 vaccine. Repertoires were generated with immunoSEQ multiplex PCR, while TCRdb's copy carries only in-frame clones and drops some. Of 60,000 to 80,000 clones in the sample, over 70% are singletons; the top ten hold about 51%. Material: peripheral blood, obtained 28 days after the second AZD1222 dose. The receptors were sampled from an adult who received the AZD1222 COVID-19 vaccine. CDR3s include the opening cysteine and the closing phenylalanine or tryptophan. D genes are given only for firm matches. Clone size is given for some rows only: seen once, a few or many times, or a class if the clone is expanded.

j_gene | abundance | d_gene | v_gene | CDR3nt | CDR3aa
TRBJ2-3 | . | . | TRBV28 | TGTGCCAGCAGTCGGCTCACAGATACGCAGTATTTT | CASSRLTDTQYF
TRBJ2-7 | . | . | TRBV6-2/TRBV6-3 | TGTGCCAGCAGTTTCGACGTCTACGAGCAGTACTTC | CASSFDVYEQYF
TRBJ2-7 | . | TRBD2 | TRBV7-9 | TGTGCCAGCAGCTTAGCTTGGTCTAGCGGGAGTTACGAGCAGTACTTC | CASSLAWSSGSYEQYF
TRBJ2-1 | . | . | TRBV3-1/TRBV3-2 | TGTGCCAGCAGCCGCACAGGCTCGAAGGTCTACAATGAGCAGTTCTTC | CASSRTGSKVYNEQFF
TRBJ2-7 | . | . | TRBV6-2/TRBV6-3 | TGTGCCAGCAGTTTGGGCGGACCCTACGAGCAGTACTTC | CASSLGGPYEQYF
TRBJ1-2 | . | TRBD1 | TRBV5-6 | TGTGCCAGCAGCTTTTTCGACAGGGGTGGAGATAGCTACACCTTC | CASSFFDRGGDSYTF
TRBJ1-5 | few | TRBD1 | TRBV2 | TGTGCCAGCAGTTACTGGACAGGGGCTAACAATCAGCCCCAGCATTTT | CASSYWTGANNQPQHF
TRBJ1-5 | . | . | TRBV24-1 | TGTGCCACCAGTGATTTCAATGAGGGCGGAACCCAGCATTTT | CATSDFNEGGTQHF
TRBJ2-5 | . | . | TRBV5-6 | TGTGCCAGCAGCTTACAAGAGACCCAGTACTTC | CASSLQETQYF
TRBJ1-5 | . | . | TRBV6-1 | TGTGCCAGCAGTGAAGAGTGGGACTACACCAATCAGCCCCAGCATTTT | CASSEEWDYTNQPQHF
TRBJ1-3 | . | . | TRBV6-2/TRBV6-3 | TGTGCCAGCAGCCCCCTGAATGGAGGAAACACCATATATTTT | CASSPLNGGNTIYF
TRBJ2-5 | . | . | TRBV6-5 | TGTGCCAGCAGTTCGCCCCCTCAAGAGACCCAGTACTTC | CASSSPPQETQYF
TRBJ2-7 | . | TRBD1 | TRBV5-5 | TGTGCCAGCAGCTTGGCCCCGAACACAGGGGTTCCCTACGAGCAGTACTTC | CASSLAPNTGVPYEQYF
TRBJ2-3 | . | . | TRBV5-1 | TGCGCCAGCAGCTTGACAGGTCCTACGCAGTATTTT | CASSLTGPTQYF
TRBJ2-3 | . | TRBD2 | TRBV27 | TGTGCCAGCAGTCCGGGACTAGGGACAGATACGCAGTATTTT | CASSPGLGTDTQYF
TRBJ2-5 | . | . | TRBV5-4 | TGTGCCGGAAGCCAGGGGCAAGAGACCCAGTACTTC | CAGSQGQETQYF
TRBJ2-5 | . | . | TRBV5-5 | TGTGCCAGCAGCTTGGCGGCCGCTCAAGAGACCCAGTACTTC | CASSLAAAQETQYF
TRBJ2-1 | . | TRBD1 | TRBV6-5 | TGTGCCAGTCTACCCAGGACAGGGGGCAATGAGCAGTTCTTC | CASLPRTGGNEQFF
TRBJ2-1 | . | . | TRBV6-5 | TGTGCCACCTTATCGGCCTACAATGAGCAGTTCTTC | CATLSAYNEQFF
TRBJ1-2 | few | . | TRBV19 | TGTGCCAGTAGTAACGAGGGGAATGGCTACACCTTC | CASSNEGNGYTF
TRBJ1-5 | . | TRBD1 | TRBV6-5 | TGTGCCAGCAGCCGGACAGGGAATCAGCCCCAGCATTTT | CASSRTGNQPQHF
TRBJ2-2 | once | . | TRBV6-5 | TGTGCCAGCAGAGACAGGACGGGCTTTACCGGGGAGCTGTTTTTT | CASRDRTGFTGELFF
TRBJ2-5 | . | . | TRBV3-1/TRBV3-2 | TGTGCCAGCAGCCGGGACCTGAGGGAGACCCAGTACTTC | CASSRDLRETQYF
TRBJ2-1 | . | . | TRBV27 | TGTGCCAGCAGTTTCCCGTCAGGGGAAAATGAGCAGTTCTTC | CASSFPSGENEQFF
TRBJ1-3 | . | . | TRBV27 | TGTGCCAGCAGTTTAAAGGGCAGGCCCTCTGGAAACACCATATATTTT | CASSLKGRPSGNTIYF
TRBJ1-5 | . | . | TRBV24-1 | TGTGCCACCAGTGAGGCCGAGGGGGGCGGCAGCAATCAGCCCCAGCATTTT | CATSEAEGGGSNQPQHF
TRBJ2-1 | . | . | TRBV9 | TGTGCCAGCAGCGTAACAACCGGGACACAAAACAATGAGCAGTTCTTC | CASSVTTGTQNNEQFF
TRBJ2-1 | once | TRBD2 | TRBV7-9 | TGTGCCAGCAGCCAGTCGCTAGCGGGGGGGCCGGGTGAGCAGTTCTTC | CASSQSLAGGPGEQFF